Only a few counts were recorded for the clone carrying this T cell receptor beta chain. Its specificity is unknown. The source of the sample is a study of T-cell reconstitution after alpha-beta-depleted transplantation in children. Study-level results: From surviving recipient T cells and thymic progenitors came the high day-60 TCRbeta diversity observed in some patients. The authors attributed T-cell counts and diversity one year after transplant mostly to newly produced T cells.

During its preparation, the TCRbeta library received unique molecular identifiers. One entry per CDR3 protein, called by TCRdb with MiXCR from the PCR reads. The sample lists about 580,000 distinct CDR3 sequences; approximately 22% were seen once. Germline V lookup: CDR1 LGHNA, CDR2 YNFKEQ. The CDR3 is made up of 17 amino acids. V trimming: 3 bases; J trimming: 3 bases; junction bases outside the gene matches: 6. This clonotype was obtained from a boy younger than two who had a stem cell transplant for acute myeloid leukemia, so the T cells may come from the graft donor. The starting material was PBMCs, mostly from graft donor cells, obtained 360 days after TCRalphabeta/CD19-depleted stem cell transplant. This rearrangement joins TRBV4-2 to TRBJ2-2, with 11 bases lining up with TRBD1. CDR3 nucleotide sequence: TGTGCCAGCAGCCACTTGGACAGGGGGCAGGACACCGGGGAGCTGTTTTTT. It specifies CASSHLDRGQDTGELFF.